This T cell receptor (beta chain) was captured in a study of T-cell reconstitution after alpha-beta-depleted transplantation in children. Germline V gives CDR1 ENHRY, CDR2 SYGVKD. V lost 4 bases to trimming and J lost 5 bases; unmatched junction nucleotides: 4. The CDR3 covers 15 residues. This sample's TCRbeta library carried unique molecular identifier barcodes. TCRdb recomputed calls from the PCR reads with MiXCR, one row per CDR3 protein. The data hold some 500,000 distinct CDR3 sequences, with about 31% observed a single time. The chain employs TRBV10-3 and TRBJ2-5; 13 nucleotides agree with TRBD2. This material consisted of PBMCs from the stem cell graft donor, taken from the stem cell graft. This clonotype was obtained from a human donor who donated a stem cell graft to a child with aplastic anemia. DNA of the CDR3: TGTGCCATCAGTGCCGGACTAGCGGGAGACGAGACCCAGTACTTC. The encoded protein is CAISAGLAGDETQYF.